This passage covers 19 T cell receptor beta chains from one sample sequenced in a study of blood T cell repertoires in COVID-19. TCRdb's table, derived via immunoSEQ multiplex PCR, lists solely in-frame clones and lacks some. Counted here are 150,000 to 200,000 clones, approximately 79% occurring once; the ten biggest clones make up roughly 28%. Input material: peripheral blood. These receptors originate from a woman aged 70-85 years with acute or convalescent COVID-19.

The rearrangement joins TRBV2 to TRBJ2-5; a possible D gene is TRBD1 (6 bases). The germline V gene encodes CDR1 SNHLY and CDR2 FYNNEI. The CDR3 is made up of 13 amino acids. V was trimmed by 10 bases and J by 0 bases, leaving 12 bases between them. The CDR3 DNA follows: TGTGCCACCTTACGGGACAACCAAGAGACCCAGTACTTC. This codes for CATLRDNQETQYF.

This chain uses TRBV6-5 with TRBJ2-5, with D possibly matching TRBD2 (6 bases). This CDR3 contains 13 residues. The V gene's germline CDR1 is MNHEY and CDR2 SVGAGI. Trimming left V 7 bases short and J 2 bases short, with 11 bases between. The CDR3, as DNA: TGTGCCAGCACGCGGGACCAGCAAGAGACCCAGTACTTC. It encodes CASTRDQQETQYF.

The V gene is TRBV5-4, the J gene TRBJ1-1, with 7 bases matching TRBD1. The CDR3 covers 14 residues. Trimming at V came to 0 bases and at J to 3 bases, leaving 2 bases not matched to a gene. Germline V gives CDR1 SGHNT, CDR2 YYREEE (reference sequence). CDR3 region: CASSLDRGHTEAFF. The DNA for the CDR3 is TGTGCCAGCAGCTTGGACAGGGGTCACACTGAAGCTTTCTTT.

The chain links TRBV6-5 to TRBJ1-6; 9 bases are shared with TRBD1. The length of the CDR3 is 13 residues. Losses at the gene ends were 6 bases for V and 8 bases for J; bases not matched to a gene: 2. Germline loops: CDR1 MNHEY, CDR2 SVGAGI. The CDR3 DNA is TGTGCCAGCAGGGGACAGGGAGATTCACCCCTCCACTTT. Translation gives CASRGQGDSPLHF.

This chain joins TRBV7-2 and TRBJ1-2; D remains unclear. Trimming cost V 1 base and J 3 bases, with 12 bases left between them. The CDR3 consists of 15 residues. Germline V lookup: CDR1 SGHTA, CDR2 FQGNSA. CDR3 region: CASSLGAVLDYGYTF. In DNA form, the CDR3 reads TGTGCCAGCAGCTTAGGGGCTGTGTTGGACTATGGCTACACCTTC.

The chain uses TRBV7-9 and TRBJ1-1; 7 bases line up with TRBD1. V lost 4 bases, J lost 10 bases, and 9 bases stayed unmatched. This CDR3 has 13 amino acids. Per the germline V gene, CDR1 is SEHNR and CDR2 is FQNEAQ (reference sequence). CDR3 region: CASSSGQSFRAFF. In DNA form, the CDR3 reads TGTGCCAGCAGCTCGGGACAGTCGTTTAGAGCTTTCTTT.

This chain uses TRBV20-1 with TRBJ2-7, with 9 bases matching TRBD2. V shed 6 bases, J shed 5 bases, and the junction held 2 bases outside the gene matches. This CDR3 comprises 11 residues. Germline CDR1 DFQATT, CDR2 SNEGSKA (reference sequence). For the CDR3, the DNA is TGCAGTGCAAGCGGGGGGAACGAGCAGTACTTC. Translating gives CSASGGNEQYF.

This CDR3 reads CASSSSRDRVSYEQYF. The CDR3 region has the DNA TGTGCCAGCAGTTCGTCCCGGGACAGGGTATCGTACGAGCAGTACTTC. The V gene is TRBV6-5, the J gene TRBJ2-7, with 9 bases lining up with TRBD1. V dropped 4 bases and J dropped 4; count of bases not matched to a gene: 11. Germline CDR1 and CDR2: MNHEY and SVGAGI. This CDR3 contains 16 residues.

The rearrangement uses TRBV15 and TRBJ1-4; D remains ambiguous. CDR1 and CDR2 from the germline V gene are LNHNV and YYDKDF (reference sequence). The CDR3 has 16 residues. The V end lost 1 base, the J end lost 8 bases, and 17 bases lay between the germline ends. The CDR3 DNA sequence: TGTGCCACCAGCAGAGTTTTCGGCGGGGTAGGAGAAAAACTGTTTTTT. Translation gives CATSRVFGGVGEKLFF.

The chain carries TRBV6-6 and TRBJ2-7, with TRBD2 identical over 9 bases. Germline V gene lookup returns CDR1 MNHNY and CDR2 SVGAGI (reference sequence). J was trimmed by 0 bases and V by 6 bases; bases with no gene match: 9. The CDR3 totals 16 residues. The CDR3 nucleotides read TGTGCCAGCAGCCTCCGCGCGGGAGGGGGCTCCTACGAGCAGTACTTC. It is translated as CASSLRAGGGSYEQYF.

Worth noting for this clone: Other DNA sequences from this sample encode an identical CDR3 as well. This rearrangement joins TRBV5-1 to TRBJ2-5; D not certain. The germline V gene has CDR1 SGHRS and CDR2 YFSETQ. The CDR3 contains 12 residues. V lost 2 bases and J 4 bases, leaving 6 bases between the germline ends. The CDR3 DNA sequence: TGCGCCAGCAGCTTTTCAGGAGAGACCCAGTACTTC. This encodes CASSFSGETQYF.

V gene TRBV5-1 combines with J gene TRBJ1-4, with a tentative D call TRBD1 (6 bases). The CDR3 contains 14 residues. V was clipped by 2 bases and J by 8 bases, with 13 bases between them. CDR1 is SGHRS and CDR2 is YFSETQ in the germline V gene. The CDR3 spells CASSFQAQGEKLFF. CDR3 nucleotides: TGCGCCAGCAGCTTCCAGGCCCAGGGGGAAAAACTGTTTTTT.

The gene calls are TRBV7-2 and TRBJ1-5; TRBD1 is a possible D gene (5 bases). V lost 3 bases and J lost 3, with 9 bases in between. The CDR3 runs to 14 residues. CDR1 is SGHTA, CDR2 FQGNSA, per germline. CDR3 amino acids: CASSLGRVNQPQHF. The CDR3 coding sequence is TGTGCCAGCAGCTTGGGCAGGGTCAATCAGCCCCAGCATTTT.

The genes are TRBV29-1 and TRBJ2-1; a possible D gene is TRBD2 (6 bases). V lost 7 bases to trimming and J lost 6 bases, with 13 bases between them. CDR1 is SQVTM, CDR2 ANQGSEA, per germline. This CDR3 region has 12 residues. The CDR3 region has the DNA TGCAGCGCGAGAGGGACTTTCAATGAGCAGTTCTTC. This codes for CSARGTFNEQFF.

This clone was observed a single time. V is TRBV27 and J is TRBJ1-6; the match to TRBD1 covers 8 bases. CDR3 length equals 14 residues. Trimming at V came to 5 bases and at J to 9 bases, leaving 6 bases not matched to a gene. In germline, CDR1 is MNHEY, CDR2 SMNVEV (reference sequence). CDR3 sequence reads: CASSVSRGLSPLHF. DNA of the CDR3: TGTGCCAGCAGTGTTAGCAGGGGGCTTTCACCCCTCCACTTT.

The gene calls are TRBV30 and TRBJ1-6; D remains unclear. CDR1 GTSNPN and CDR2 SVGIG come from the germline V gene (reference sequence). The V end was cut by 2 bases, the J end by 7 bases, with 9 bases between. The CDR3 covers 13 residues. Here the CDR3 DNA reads TGTGCCTGGAGTATGAGTCCCAATTCACCCCTCCACTTT. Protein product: CAWSMSPNSPLHF.

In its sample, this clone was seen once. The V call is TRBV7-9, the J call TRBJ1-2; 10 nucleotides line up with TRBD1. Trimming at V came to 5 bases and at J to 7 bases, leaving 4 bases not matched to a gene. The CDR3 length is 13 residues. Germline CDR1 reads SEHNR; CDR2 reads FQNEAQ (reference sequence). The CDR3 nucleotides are TGTGCCAGCAGCCCAGGGACAGGGGTTGGCTACACCTTC. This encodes CASSPGTGVGYTF. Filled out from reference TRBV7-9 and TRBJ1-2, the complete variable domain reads DTGVSQNPRHKITKRGQNVTFRCDPISEHNRLYWYRQTLGQGPEFLTYFQNEAQLEKSRLLSDRFSAERPKGSFSTLEIQRTEQGDSAMYLCASSPGTGVGYTFGSGTRLTVV.

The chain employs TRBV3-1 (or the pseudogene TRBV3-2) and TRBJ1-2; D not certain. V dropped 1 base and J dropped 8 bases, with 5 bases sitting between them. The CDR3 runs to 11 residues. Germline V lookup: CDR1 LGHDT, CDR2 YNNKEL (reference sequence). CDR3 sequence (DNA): TGTGCCAGCAGCCAAGCACTCGGCTACACCTTC. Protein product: CASSQALGYTF.

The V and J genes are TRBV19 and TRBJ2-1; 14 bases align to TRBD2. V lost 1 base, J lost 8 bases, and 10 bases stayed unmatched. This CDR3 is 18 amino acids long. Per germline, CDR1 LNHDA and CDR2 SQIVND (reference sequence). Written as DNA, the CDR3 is TGTGCCAGTAGTATAGTCCCGGCCGGGACTAGCGGGAGCTATGAGCAGTTCTTC. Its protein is CASSIVPAGTSGSYEQFF.